The entry that follows covers one T cell receptor beta chain sequence. The data derive from a study of blood T cell repertoires in COVID-19. This CDR3 has 15 residues. Germline CDR1 and CDR2: MNHEY and SMNVEV (reference sequence). J gave up 7 bases and V 3 bases, and 7 bases lay outside the gene matches. Clones were sequenced by immunoSEQ multiplex PCR, and TCRdb holds only the in-frame ones, with some missing. The sample carries some 350,000 clones, roughly 90% recorded once. J is TRBJ1-4 and V is TRBV27; 8 bases map to TRBD1. The TCR originated in a woman aged 65 to 85 with COVID-19, enrolled during active disease. Sample: peripheral blood. DNA for the CDR3: TGTGCCAGCAGTTTCGGCAGGGGGCAAATTGAAAAACTGTTTTTT. This gives the protein CASSFGRGQIEKLFF.